This TCR beta chain was sequenced during a study of blood T cell repertoires in COVID-19. Study as a whole: T cells, B-cell-depleted T cells, or PBMCs supplied cDNA or gDNA.

In the original analysis: The assay estimated nucleated cells by amplifying reference gene primers. Profiling relied on immunoSEQ multiplex PCR, and the TCRdb table lists in-frame clones only, not all of them. That table supplies the V and J calls and clone size; D and trimming were determined from the DNA. This repertoire shows approximately 250,000 clones, around 90% found once; its top ten account for about 4%. Enrolled through a virtual design, the participants were between roughly 18 and 90 years of age and came from about two dozen US areas. Cohorts were based on clinical histories the participants reported. The V end was cut by 8 bases, the J end by 6 bases, with 20 bases between. Germline CDR1 is MNHEY and CDR2 is SMNVEV (reference sequence). The CDR3 loop spans 16 amino acids.

This clonotype originated in a woman aged 25 to 45 with acute COVID-19. This sequence joins TRBV27 and TRBJ1-6; D is perhaps TRBD1 (6 bases). The sequenced sample was PBMCs or T cells enriched from blood (not recorded which). The DNA of the CDR3 is TGTGCCAGCGGGCTGAATCCGGGACACCTTAATTCACCCCTCCACTTT. Amino acids: CASGLNPGHLNSPLHF.